Here is one T cell receptor (beta chain) with its context. Its target is unknown. Additional DNA sequences in this sample encode the identical CDR3. Only in-frame clones appear in the TCRdb table, and some are missing; sequencing was by immunoSEQ multiplex PCR. Of 2.3 million or so clones in the sample, 90% to 95% were seen once. This entry comes from a study of shared clonotypes between healthy human individuals. CD4+ cells yielded CD45RA+ naive and CD45RA-negative memory subsets. V dropped 0 bases and J dropped 5 bases, with 7 bases sitting between them. The CDR3 covers 13 residues. The germline CDR1 and CDR2 sequences are SGHNT and YYREEE (reference sequence). Study-level points and caveats: In general, naive subsets displayed greater estimated richness than memory subsets did.

The receptor was isolated from a man younger than 35 in good health. Some clones in this sample may be carry-over from other donors' samples. The rearrangement links TRBV5-4 to TRBJ2-3, with D perhaps matching TRBD2 (6 bases). The material sequenced was naive CD4+ T cells from PBMCs. Regarding subset: CD45RA+ positively selected. The CDR3, as DNA: TGTGCCAGCAGCTTGGAGGGAGGAGATACGCAGTATTTT. Protein sequence: CASSLEGGDTQYF.